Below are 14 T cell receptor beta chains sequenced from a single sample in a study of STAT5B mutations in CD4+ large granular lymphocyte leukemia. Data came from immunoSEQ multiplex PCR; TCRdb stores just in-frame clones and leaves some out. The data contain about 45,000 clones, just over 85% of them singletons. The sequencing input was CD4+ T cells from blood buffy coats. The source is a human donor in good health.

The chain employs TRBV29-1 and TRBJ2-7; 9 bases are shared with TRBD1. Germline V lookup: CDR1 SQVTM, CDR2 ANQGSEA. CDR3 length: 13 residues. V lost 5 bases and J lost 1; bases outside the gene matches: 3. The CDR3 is CSVRQGGSYEQYF. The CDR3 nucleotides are TGCAGCGTTCGACAGGGGGGGTCCTACGAGCAGTACTTC.

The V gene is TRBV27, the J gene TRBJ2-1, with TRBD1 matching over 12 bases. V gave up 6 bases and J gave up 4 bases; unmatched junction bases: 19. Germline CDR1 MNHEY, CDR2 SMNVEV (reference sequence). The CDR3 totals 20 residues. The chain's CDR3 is CASSQWFGTGGTLQYNEQFF. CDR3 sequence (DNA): TGTGCCAGCAGCCAATGGTTCGGGACAGGGGGCACCCTTCAATACAATGAGCAGTTCTTC.

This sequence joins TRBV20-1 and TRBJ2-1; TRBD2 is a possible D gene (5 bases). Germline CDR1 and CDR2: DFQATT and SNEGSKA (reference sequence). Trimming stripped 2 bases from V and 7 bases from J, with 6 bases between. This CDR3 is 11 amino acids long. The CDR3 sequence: CSARSGNEQFF. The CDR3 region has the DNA TGCAGTGCTAGAAGCGGAAATGAGCAGTTCTTC.

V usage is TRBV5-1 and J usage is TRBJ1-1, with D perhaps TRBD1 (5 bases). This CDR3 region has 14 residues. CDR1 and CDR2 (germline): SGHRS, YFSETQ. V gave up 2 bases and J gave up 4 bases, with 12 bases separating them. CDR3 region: CASSLGVRATEAFF. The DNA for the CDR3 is TGCGCCAGCAGCTTAGGAGTCAGGGCCACTGAAGCTTTCTTT.

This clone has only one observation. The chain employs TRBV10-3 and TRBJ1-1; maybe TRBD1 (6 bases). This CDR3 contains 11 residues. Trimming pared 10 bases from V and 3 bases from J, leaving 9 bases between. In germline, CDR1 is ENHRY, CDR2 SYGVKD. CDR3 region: CATKGDTEAFF. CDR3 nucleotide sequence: TGTGCCACCAAGGGGGACACTGAAGCTTTCTTT.

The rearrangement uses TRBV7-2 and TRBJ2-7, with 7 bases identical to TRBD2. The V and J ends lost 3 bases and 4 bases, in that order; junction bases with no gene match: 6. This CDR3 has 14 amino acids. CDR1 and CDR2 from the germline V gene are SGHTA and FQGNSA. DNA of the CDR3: TGTGCCAGCAGCTTTTTGGCTAGCGGTTACGAGCAGTACTTC. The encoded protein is CASSFLASGYEQYF.

The CDR3 is CASSQVSQTTLNTEAFF. The DNA for the CDR3 is TGCGCCAGCAGCCAAGTGAGCCAGACGACGTTGAACACTGAAGCTTTCTTT. The chain has TRBV4-1 and TRBJ1-1; D is undetermined. The CDR3 length is 17 residues. The germline V gene encodes CDR1 MGHRA and CDR2 YSYEKL. V was pared by 1 base and J by 0 bases, with 15 bases between.

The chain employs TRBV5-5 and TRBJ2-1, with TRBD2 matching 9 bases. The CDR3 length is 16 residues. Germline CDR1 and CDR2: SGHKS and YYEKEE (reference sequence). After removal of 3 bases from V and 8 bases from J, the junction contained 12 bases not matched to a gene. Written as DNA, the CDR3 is TGTGCCAGCAGCTCCGGGACTAGCCCCACGGGCGATGAGCAGTTCTTC. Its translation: CASSSGTSPTGDEQFF. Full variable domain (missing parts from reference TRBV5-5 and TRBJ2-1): DAGVTQSPTHLIKTRGQQVTLRCSPISGHKSVSWYQQVLGQGPQFIFQYYEKEERGRGNFPDRFSARQFPNYSSELNVNALLLGDSALYLCASSSGTSPTGDEQFFGPGTRLTVL.

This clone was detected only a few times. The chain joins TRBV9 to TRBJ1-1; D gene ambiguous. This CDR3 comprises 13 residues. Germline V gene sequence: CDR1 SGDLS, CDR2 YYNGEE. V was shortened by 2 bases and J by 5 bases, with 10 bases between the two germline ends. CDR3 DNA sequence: TGTGCCAGCAGCGTGACCCTTCGGACTGAAGCTTTCTTT. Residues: CASSVTLRTEAFF.

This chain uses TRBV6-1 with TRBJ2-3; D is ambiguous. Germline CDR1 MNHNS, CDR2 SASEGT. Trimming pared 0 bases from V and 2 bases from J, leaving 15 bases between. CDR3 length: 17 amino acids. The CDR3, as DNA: TGTGCCAGCAGTGAAGCTTGGGCGTCCCTAAACACAGATACGCAGTATTTT. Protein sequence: CASSEAWASLNTDTQYF.

CDR3 loop: CASSQDRVGRGMGTQYF. CDR3 bases: TGCGCCAGCAGCCAAGACCGGGTGGGGCGGGGAATGGGTACGCAGTATTTT. The chain employs TRBV4-3 and TRBJ2-3; possible D gene TRBD2, 6 bases. CDR3 length equals 17 residues. Trimming pared 0 bases from V and 8 bases from J, leaving 21 bases between. CDR1 is LGHNA and CDR2 is YSLEER in the germline V gene.

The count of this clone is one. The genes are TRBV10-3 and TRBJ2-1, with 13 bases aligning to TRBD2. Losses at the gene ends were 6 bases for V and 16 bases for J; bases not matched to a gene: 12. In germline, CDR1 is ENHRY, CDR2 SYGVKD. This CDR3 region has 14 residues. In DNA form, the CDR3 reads TGTGCCATCAGCAGTCTTGAACTAGCGGGAGGGCAATTCTTC. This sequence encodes CAISSLELAGGQFF.

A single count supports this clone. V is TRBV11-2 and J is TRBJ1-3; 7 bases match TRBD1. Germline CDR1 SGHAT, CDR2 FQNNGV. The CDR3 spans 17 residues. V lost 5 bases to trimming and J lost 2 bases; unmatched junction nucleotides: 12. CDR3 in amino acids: CASSGSEGAAPGNTIYF. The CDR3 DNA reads TGTGCCAGCAGCGGTAGTGAGGGGGCCGCCCCTGGAAACACCATATATTTT.

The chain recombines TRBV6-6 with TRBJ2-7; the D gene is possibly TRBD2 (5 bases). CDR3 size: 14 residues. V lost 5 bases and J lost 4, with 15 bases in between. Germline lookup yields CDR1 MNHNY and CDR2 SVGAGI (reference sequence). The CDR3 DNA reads TGTGCCAGCAGTGCTGCCGGAGGTAGATACGAGCAGTACTTC. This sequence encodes CASSAAGGRYEQYF.